This T cell receptor beta chain was recovered during a study of human T cells and chemical hapten exposure. On the study more broadly: TCR yield per sample varied, mainly due to pooled library volumes. The study's findings and limits: Versus controls, expanded TCRs had significantly more large CDR3 similarity clusters. PT1 expanded TCR numbers rose with patch test score.

This clonotype was observed many times. Its antigen is not known. The CDR3 runs 17 residues. Germline V gene lookup returns CDR1 MNHEY and CDR2 SMNVEV (reference sequence). V shed 4 bases, J shed 0 bases, and the junction held 10 bases outside the gene matches. Individual cDNA molecules received unique molecular identifiers in the library. One entry per CDR3 protein results from TCRdb running MiXCR on the RACE reads. The data contain approximately 260,000 distinct CDR3 sequences, around 7.3% of them singletons. Time point in this sample: pre-sensitization, week 0. The sample's treatment: therapeutic diphenylcyclopropenone sensitization with weekly scalp DPC.

V gene TRBV27 combines with J gene TRBJ1-1; 8 bases match TRBD1. This TCR came from a man aged 18 to 29 with alopecia areata. Some clones in this sample may be carry-over from other donors' samples. Sequenced here: whole blood, sampled in connection with sensitization to the hapten diphenylcyclopropenone (DPC). The CDR3 bases are TGTGCCAGCAGTTCGGGCAGGGGGCTACCCATGAACACTGAAGCTTTCTTT. Translating it yields CASSSGRGLPMNTEAFF.